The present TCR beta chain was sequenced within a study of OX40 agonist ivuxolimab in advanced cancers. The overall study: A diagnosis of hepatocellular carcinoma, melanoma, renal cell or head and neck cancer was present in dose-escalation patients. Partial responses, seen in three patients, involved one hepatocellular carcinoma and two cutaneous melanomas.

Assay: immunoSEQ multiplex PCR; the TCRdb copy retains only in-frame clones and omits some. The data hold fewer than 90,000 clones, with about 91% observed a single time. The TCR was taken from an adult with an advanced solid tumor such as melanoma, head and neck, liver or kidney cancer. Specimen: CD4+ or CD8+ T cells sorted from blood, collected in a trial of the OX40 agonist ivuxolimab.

Written as DNA, the CDR3 is TGTGCCAGCAGCTTACTGGGGGTTAGCAATCAGCCCCAGCATTTT. Translated, it gives CASSLLGVSNQPQHF. This chain connects TRBV7-2 to TRBJ1-5, with D possibly being TRBD1 (5 bases). Trimming left V 2 bases short and J 0 bases short, with 8 bases between. CDR1 is SGHTA, CDR2 FQGNSA, per germline. The length of the CDR3 is 15 residues.